What follows are 22 T cell receptor beta chains derived from one specimen sequenced in a study of T cell repertoires in cytomegalovirus infection. TCRdb passed the reads through MiXCR, listing each CDR3 protein once. The data contain more than 150,000 distinct CDR3 sequences, 17% of them singletons. Input material: CD8+ T cells from PBMCs. All receptors derive from a human donor in good health (CMV status not recorded). Some clones in this sample may be carry-over from other donors' samples.

This clonotype was detected a few times. The V gene is TRBV7-8, the J gene TRBJ2-3, with a weak D call TRBD1 (6 bases). CDR1 is SGHVS and CDR2 is FQNEAQ in the germline V gene. CDR3 length: 14 amino acids. The ends were cut back, 4 bases at V and 1 base at J, with 9 bases in the middle. The CDR3 loop is CASSSWTGTDTQYF. CDR3 DNA: TGTGCCAGCAGCTCATGGACAGGCACAGATACGCAGTATTTT. Full variable domain (rest looked up from reference TRBV7-8 and TRBJ2-3): GAGVSQSPRYKVAKRGQDVALRCDPISGHVSLFWYQQALGQGPEFLTYFQNEAQLDKSGLPSDRFFAERPEGSVSTLKIQRTQQEDSAVYLCASSSWTGTDTQYFGPGTRLTVL.

This clonotype was observed many times. The chain joins TRBV7-2 to TRBJ2-3, with D maybe TRBD2 (5 bases). Trimming took off 5 bases at V and 1 base at J, with 13 bases between the two ends. Germline CDR1 is SGHTA and CDR2 is FQGNSA. The CDR3 totals 15 residues. The CDR3 DNA is TGTGCCAGCAGCAATCGAGGGAGCGGCACAGATACGCAGTATTTT. It specifies CASSNRGSGTDTQYF.

J is TRBJ1-6 and V is TRBV20-1, with TRBD1 matching over 7 bases. The CDR3 is 16 residues long. Trimming removed 6 bases from V and 0 bases from J; junction bases left unmatched: 8. CDR1 and CDR2 from the germline V gene are DFQATT and SNEGSKA (reference sequence). The CDR3 region is CSASDRRSSYNSPLHF. CDR3 nucleotides: TGCAGTGCATCGGACAGGCGAAGCTCCTATAATTCACCCCTCCACTTT.

This chain joins TRBV28 and TRBJ2-3; the match to TRBD2 covers 8 bases. The V gene end was trimmed by 3 bases and the J gene end by 7 bases; junction bases not matched to a gene: 9. The V gene's germline CDR1 is MDHEN and CDR2 SYDVKM. CDR3 length equals 15 residues. The DNA of the CDR3 is TGTGCCAGCAGTTTTAGCGGGGCCCCAGGTTATACGCAGTATTTT. Protein product: CASSFSGAPGYTQYF.

The chain carries TRBV7-9 and TRBJ2-5; 8 nucleotides line up with TRBD1. With 8 bases clipped from V and 1 base from J, the junction kept 9 bases outside the gene matches. Germline CDR1 is SEHNR and CDR2 is FQNEAQ (reference sequence). There are 15 residues in the CDR3. CDR3 residues: CASCPADRGQETQYF. CDR3 sequence (DNA): TGTGCCAGCTGCCCAGCCGACAGGGGCCAAGAGACCCAGTACTTC.

This clonotype was picked up a small number of times. The gene calls are TRBV28 and TRBJ2-7; 12 bases line up with TRBD1. The CDR3 is 18 amino acids. Trimming took 3 bases from V and 1 from J; bases not matched to a gene: 10. The germline gives CDR1 MDHEN, CDR2 SYDVKM. CDR3 residues: CASSFSPGTGGPSYEQYF. CDR3 coding DNA: TGTGCCAGCAGTTTTTCCCCAGGGACAGGGGGCCCGTCCTACGAGCAGTACTTC.

This clonotype was seen only a few times. This rearrangement joins TRBV7-9 to TRBJ2-6; D is perhaps TRBD2 (6 bases). The germline gives CDR1 SEHNR, CDR2 FQNEAQ (reference sequence). The CDR3 is 17 residues long. The V and J ends lost 5 bases and 0 bases respectively, with 14 bases between them. The DNA of the CDR3 is TGTGCCAGCAGCCTCGGGGGTAGCCTCTCTGGGGCCAACGTCCTGACTTTC. It translates to CASSLGGSLSGANVLTF.

J is TRBJ2-1 and V is TRBV29-1; TRBD2 agrees at 11 bases. The CDR3 is made up of 12 amino acids. J was trimmed by 8 bases and V by 7 bases; bases with no gene match: 4. Germline V gene lookup returns CDR1 SQVTM and CDR2 ANQGSEA. CDR3 bases: TGCAGCGCCGGGACTAGCGGCTATGAGCAGTTCTTC. Translated: CSAGTSGYEQFF.

This clonotype was recorded a few times. The gene calls are TRBV28 and TRBJ2-1, with 9 bases aligning to TRBD2. Germline CDR1 and CDR2: MDHEN and SYDVKM. This CDR3 spans 17 amino acids. Germline trimming cut 6 bases from V and 4 bases from J; bases unmatched to any gene: 13. This CDR3 is CASRLLLSTSGYNEQFF. CDR3 DNA: TGTGCCAGCAGACTCCTCCTATCGACTAGCGGATACAATGAGCAGTTCTTC.

The chain carries TRBV29-1 and TRBJ2-1; 7 nucleotides align to TRBD1. V shed 5 bases and J 2 bases; nucleotides not matched to a gene: 9. The CDR3 is made up of 15 amino acids. Germline V gene sequence: CDR1 SQVTM, CDR2 ANQGSEA. DNA for the CDR3: TGCAGCGTTCCCGGACGGGACAGAGCCTACAATGAGCAGTTCTTC. It encodes CSVPGRDRAYNEQFF.

The genes are TRBV7-3 and TRBJ1-1; TRBD1 aligns across 9 bases. From germline, CDR1 is SGHTA and CDR2 FQGTGA. The V gene end was trimmed by 1 base and the J gene end by 1 base; junction bases not matched to a gene: 4. The CDR3 is made up of 16 amino acids. In nucleotides, the CDR3 is TGTGCCAGCAGCTTAATGGGGACAGGGAGGAACACTGAAGCTTTCTTT. It specifies CASSLMGTGRNTEAFF.

The sample holds a few counts of this clonotype. CDR3 residues: CASSQDRGQPQHF. DNA for the CDR3: TGTGCCAGCAGCCAGGACAGGGGTCAGCCCCAGCATTTT. This chain joins TRBV4-2 and TRBJ1-5, with 9 bases matching TRBD1. The germline V gene has CDR1 LGHNA and CDR2 YNFKEQ. V lost 3 bases to trimming and J lost 6 bases; unmatched junction nucleotides: 0. The CDR3 length is 13 residues.

This clonotype was detected a few times. The rearrangement uses TRBV7-8 and TRBJ2-1; 11 bases match TRBD2. Trimming took 5 bases from V and 10 from J; bases not matched to a gene: 13. Germline CDR1 and CDR2: SGHVS and FQNEAQ. The CDR3 contains 16 residues. CDR3 sequence reads: CASSLLAGGPKDEQFF. The CDR3 DNA follows: TGTGCCAGCAGCCTCTTAGCGGGAGGGCCCAAGGACGAGCAGTTCTTC. The full variable domain, with the rest looked up from reference TRBV7-8 and TRBJ2-1, is GAGVSQSPRYKVAKRGQDVALRCDPISGHVSLFWYQQALGQGPEFLTYFQNEAQLDKSGLPSDRFFAERPEGSVSTLKIQRTQQEDSAVYLCASSLLAGGPKDEQFFGPGTRLTVL.

This clonotype was counted a few times. J is TRBJ1-3 and V is TRBV6-1; no clear D. Germline CDR1 reads MNHNS; CDR2 reads SASEGT. V gave up 5 bases and J gave up 0 bases, with 14 bases separating them. The CDR3 consists of 16 residues. The CDR3 DNA sequence: TGTGCCAGCAGTCCTCGGACTTCCCGCTCTGGAAACACCATATATTTT. Protein: CASSPRTSRSGNTIYF.

The V and J genes are TRBV2 and TRBJ2-5; D call uncertain. The CDR3 has 12 residues. Germline V lookup: CDR1 SNHLY, CDR2 FYNNEI. Trimming cost V 6 bases and J 12 bases, with 17 bases left between them. DNA of the CDR3: TGTGCCAGCAGCCCAGGTCGGGCCCCCGAGTACTTC. This encodes CASSPGRAPEYF.

This clonotype has more than one count but fewer than ten. V usage is TRBV4-3 and J usage is TRBJ2-7; possibly TRBD1 or TRBD2 for D (5 bases each). The CDR3 is 14 residues long. Germline-derived CDR1 and CDR2 are LGHNA and YSLEER. Trimming took off 4 bases at V and 2 bases at J, with 12 bases between the two ends. CDR3 sequence (DNA): TGCGCCAGCAGCCCACAGCAGGGAGCCTACGAGCAGTACTTC. This codes for CASSPQQGAYEQYF.

The J gene is TRBJ2-7, the V gene TRBV20-1, with TRBD1 matching over 8 bases. The CDR3 is 14 amino acids. CDR1 is DFQATT, CDR2 SNEGSKA, per germline (reference sequence). V was clipped by 1 base and J by 2 bases; unmatched bases: 4. CDR3 protein: CSARGTGSTYEQYF. The CDR3 DNA reads TGCAGTGCTAGAGGGACAGGGTCAACCTACGAGCAGTACTTC.

The genes are TRBV27 and TRBJ1-2, with D possibly TRBD1 on 6 matching bases. V lost 8 bases, J lost 3 bases, and 16 bases lay in between. This CDR3 is built from 14 residues. Per germline, CDR1 MNHEY and CDR2 SMNVEV (reference sequence). The CDR3 DNA sequence: TGTGCCAGCGGGATCACGGGACACTACTATGGCTACACCTTC. It specifies CASGITGHYYGYTF.

The chain joins TRBV20-1 to TRBJ2-6, with D tentatively TRBD1 (6 bases). The germline gives CDR1 DFQATT, CDR2 SNEGSKA (reference sequence). The CDR3 consists of 17 residues. Trimming shortened V by 5 bases and J by 2 bases, and 19 bases separated the two germline ends. CDR3 in amino acids: CSALPQGELTGANVLTF. For the CDR3, the DNA is TGCAGTGCTTTGCCACAGGGTGAATTAACTGGGGCCAACGTCCTGACTTTC.

This clonotype was counted at least ten times. The chain is built from TRBV10-2 and TRBJ2-3; TRBD2 is a possible D gene (6 bases). The ends were cut back, 2 bases at V and 4 bases at J, with 7 bases in the middle. This CDR3 contains 13 residues. CDR1 and CDR2 from the germline V gene are WSHSY and SAAADI. The CDR3: CASSETGADTQYF. CDR3 nucleotide sequence: TGCGCCAGCAGTGAGACGGGGGCAGATACGCAGTATTTT.

This clonotype was counted a few times. The chain recombines TRBV7-9 with TRBJ1-1; D is ambiguous. The V and J ends lost 5 bases and 3 bases respectively, with 7 bases between them. Germline CDR1 SEHNR, CDR2 FQNEAQ (reference sequence). This CDR3 is built from 12 residues. Here the CDR3 reads CASSKLYTEAFF. The DNA of the CDR3 is TGTGCCAGCAGCAAGCTTTACACTGAAGCTTTCTTT. The whole variable domain, filled in from reference TRBV7-9 and TRBJ1-1, reads DTGVSQNPRHKITKRGQNVTFRCDPISEHNRLYWYRQTLGQGPEFLTYFQNEAQLEKSRLLSDRFSAERPKGSFSTLEIQRTEQGDSAMYLCASSKLYTEAFFGQGTRLTVV.

This clonotype was picked up a small number of times. The V gene is TRBV20-1, the J gene TRBJ2-7; D possibly matches TRBD1 or TRBD2 (6 bases each). The V gene's germline CDR1 is DFQATT and CDR2 SNEGSKA (reference sequence). The CDR3 is 13 residues long. Trimming pared 3 bases from V and 3 bases from J, leaving 12 bases between. DNA of the CDR3: TGCAGTGCTAGTTCGGGGGCTAGCTACGAGCAGTACTTC. It encodes CSASSGASYEQYF.